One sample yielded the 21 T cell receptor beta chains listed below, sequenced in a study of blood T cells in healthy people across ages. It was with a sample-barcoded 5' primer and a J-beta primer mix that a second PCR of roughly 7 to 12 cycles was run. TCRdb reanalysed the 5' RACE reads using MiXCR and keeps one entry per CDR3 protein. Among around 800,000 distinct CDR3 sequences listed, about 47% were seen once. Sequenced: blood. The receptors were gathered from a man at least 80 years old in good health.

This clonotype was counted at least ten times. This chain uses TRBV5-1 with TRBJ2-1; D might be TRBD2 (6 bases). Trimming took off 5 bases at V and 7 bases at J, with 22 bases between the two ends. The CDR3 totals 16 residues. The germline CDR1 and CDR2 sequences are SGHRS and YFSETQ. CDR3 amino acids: CASRSLDGSGVNEQFF. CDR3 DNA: TGCGCCAGCAGATCACTCGACGGGAGCGGTGTAAATGAGCAGTTCTTC.

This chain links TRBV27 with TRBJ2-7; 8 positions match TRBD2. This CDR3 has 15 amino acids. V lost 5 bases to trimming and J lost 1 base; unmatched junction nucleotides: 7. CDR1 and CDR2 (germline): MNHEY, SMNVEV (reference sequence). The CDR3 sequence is CASSAGTSASYEQYF. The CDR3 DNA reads TGTGCCAGCAGTGCTGGGACTAGTGCGTCCTACGAGCAGTACTTC.

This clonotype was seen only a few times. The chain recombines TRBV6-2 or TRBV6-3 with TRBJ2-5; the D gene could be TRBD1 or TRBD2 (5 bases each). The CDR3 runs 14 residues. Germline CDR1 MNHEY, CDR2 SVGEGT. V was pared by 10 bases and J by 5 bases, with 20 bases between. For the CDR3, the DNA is TGTGCCACCACCGGGACCCTTGTGTTGGAGACCCAGTACTTC. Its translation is CATTGTLVLETQYF.

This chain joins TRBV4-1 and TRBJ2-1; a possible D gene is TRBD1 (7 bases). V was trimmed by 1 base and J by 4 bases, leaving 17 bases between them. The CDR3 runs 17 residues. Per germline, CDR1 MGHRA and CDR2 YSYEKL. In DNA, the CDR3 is TGCGCCAGCAGCCAAGGAGGAGGGGGCTTGGGATACAATGAGCAGTTCTTC. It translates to CASSQGGGGLGYNEQFF.

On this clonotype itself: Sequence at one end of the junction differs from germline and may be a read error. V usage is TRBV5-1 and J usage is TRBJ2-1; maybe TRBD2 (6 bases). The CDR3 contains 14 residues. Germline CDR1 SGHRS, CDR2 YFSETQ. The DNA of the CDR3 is TGCGCCGGCAGCTCCGGGACTCCTCACAATGAGCAGTTCTTC. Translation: CAGSSGTPHNEQFF.

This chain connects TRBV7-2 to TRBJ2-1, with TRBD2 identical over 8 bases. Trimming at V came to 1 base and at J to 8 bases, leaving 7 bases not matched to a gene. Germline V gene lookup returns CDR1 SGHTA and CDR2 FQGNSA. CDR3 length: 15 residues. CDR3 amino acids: CASSLGTSTYDEQFF. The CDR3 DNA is TGTGCCAGCAGCTTAGGGACTAGCACGTACGATGAGCAGTTCTTC. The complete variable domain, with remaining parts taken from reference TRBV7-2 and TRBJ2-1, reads GAGVSQSPSNKVTEKGKDVELRCDPISGHTALYWYRQSLGQGLEFLIYFQGNSAPDKSGLPSDRFSAERTGGSVSTLTIQRTQQEDSAVYLCASSLGTSTYDEQFFGPGTRLTVL.

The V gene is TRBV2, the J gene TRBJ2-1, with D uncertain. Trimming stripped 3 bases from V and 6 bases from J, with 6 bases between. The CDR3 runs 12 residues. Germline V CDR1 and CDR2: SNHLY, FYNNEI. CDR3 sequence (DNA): TGTGCCAGCAGTGATCTCCGCAATGAGCAGTTCTTC. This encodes CASSDLRNEQFF. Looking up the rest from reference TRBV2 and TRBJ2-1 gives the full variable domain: EPEVTQTPSHQVTQMGQEVILRCVPISNHLYFYWYRQILGQKVEFLVSFYNNEISEKSEIFDDQFSVERPDGSNFTLKIRSTKLEDSAMYFCASSDLRNEQFFGPGTRLTVL.

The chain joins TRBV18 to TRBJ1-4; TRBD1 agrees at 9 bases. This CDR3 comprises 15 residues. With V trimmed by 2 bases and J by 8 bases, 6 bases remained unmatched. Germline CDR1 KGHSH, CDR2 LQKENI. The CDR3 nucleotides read TGTGCCAGCTCACCATCTGGGACAGGGCAGGAAAAACTGTTTTTT. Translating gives CASSPSGTGQEKLFF.

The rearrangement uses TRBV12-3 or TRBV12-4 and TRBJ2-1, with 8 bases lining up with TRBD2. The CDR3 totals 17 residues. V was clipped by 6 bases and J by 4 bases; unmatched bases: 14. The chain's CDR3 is CASRSTRGLVGYNEQFF. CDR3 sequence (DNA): TGTGCCAGCAGATCAACTCGGGGACTAGTGGGATACAATGAGCAGTTCTTC.

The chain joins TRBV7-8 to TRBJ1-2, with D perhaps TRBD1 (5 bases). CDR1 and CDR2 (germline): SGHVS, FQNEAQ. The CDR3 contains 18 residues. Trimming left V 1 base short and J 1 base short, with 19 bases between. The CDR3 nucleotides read TGTGCCAGCAGCTTAGGAGGAAGCTGGGGGATGGATAACTATGGCTACACCTTC. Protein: CASSLGGSWGMDNYGYTF. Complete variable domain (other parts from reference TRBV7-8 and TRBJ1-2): GAGVSQSPRYKVAKRGQDVALRCDPISGHVSLFWYQQALGQGPEFLTYFQNEAQLDKSGLPSDRFFAERPEGSVSTLKIQRTQQEDSAVYLCASSLGGSWGMDNYGYTFGSGTRLTVV.

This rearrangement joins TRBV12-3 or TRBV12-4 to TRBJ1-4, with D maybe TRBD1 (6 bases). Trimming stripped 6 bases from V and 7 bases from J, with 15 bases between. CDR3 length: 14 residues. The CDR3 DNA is TGTGCCAGCAGCCCAGGGGCACCCAGTGAAAAACTGTTTTTT. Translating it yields CASSPGAPSEKLFF.

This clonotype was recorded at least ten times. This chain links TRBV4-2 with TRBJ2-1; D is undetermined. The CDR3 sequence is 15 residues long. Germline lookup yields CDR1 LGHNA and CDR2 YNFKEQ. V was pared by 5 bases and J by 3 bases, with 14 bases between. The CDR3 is CASSSGDRNYNEQFF. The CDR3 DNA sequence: TGTGCCAGCAGCTCTGGAGATAGAAACTACAATGAGCAGTTCTTC.

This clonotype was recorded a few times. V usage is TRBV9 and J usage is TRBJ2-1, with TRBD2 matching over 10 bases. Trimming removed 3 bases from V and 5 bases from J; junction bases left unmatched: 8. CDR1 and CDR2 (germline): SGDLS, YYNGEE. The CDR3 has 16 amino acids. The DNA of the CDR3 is TGTGCCAGCAGCGCTCGGACTAGCGGAGCCGACAATGAGCAGTTCTTC. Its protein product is CASSARTSGADNEQFF.

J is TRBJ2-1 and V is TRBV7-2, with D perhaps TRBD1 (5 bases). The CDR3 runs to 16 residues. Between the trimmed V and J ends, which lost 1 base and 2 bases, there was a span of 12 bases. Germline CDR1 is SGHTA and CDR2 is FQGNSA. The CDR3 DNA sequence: TGTGCCAGCAGCTTAGATACGCGACAGACCTACAATGAGCAGTTCTTC. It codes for CASSLDTRQTYNEQFF.

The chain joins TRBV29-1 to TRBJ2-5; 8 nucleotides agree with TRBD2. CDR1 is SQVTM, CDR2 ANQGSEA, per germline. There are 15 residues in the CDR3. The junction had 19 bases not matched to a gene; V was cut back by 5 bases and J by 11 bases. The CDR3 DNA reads TGCAGCGTTACCGATAGCGGGATAGGGTTCAATGAGCAGTACTTC. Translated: CSVTDSGIGFNEQYF.

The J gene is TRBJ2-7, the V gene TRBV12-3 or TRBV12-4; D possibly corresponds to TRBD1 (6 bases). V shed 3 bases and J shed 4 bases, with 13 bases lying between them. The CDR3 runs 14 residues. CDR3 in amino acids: CASSFNRVGYEQYF. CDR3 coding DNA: TGTGCCAGCAGTTTTAACAGGGTTGGTTACGAGCAGTACTTC.

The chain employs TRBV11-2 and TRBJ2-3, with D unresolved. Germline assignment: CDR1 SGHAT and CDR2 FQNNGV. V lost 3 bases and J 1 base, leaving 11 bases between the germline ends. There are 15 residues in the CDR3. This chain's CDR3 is CASSFSGSRTDTQYF. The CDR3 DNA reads TGTGCCAGCAGCTTTAGTGGGTCTCGCACAGATACGCAGTATTTT. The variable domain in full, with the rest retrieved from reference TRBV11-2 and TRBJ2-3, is EAGVAQSPRYKIIEKRQSVAFWCNPISGHATLYWYQQILGQGPKLLIQFQNNGVVDDSQLPKDRFSAERLKGVDSTLKIQPAKLEDSAVYLCASSFSGSRTDTQYFGPGTRLTVL.

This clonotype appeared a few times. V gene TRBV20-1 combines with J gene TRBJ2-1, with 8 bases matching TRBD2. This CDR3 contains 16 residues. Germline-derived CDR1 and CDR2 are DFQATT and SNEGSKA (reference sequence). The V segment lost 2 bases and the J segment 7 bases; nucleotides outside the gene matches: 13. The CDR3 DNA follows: TGCAGTGCTAGAACCCCGGGAGCGGGAGATGGAAATGAGCAGTTCTTC. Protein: CSARTPGAGDGNEQFF.

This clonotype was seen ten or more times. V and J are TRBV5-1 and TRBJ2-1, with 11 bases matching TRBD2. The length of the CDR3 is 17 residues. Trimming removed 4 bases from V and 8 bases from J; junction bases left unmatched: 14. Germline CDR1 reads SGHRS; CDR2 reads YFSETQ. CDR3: CASSPRVAGGLVHEQFF. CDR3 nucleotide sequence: TGCGCCAGCAGCCCGAGGGTAGCGGGAGGGCTGGTCCATGAGCAGTTCTTC.

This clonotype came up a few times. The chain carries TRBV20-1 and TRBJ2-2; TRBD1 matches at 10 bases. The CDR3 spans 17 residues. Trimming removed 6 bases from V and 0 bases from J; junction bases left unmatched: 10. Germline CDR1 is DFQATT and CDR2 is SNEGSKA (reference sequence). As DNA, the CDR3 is TGCAGTGCCCCCCACCGGGACAGGGGCACGAACACCGGGGAGCTGTTTTTT. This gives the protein CSAPHRDRGTNTGELFF.

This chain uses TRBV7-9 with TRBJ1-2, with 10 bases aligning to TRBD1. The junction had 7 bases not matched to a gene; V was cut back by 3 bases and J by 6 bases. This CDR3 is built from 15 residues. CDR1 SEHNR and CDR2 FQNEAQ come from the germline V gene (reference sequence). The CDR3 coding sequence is TGTGCCAGCAGCTTGATCGACAGGGGGCGGAATGGCTACACCTTC. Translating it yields CASSLIDRGRNGYTF.